This is a list of T cell receptor beta chains from one sample in a study of blood T cell repertoires in COVID-19. TCRdb's copy holds only in-frame clones and misses some; the assay was immunoSEQ multiplex PCR. There are 250,000 or so clones in the sample; about nine tenths occur only once, and 2.6% lies in the top ten. Sample: PBMCs or T cells enriched from blood (not recorded which). Every receptor here comes from a woman between 18 and 29 years old who had recovered from COVID-19. CDR3s include the opening cysteine and the closing phenylalanine or tryptophan. A D gene is named only where the DNA matches it firmly. The size of a clone is reported for some rows only, either as once, few or many, or as a class for expanded clones.

CDR3 DNA,CDR3 protein,V gene,D gene,clone size,J gene,CDR3 length
TGTGCCAGCAGAACCCAGCGGGAGGGATCCTACGAGCAGTACTTC,CASRTQREGSYEQYF,TRBV5-4,TRBD2,.,TRBJ2-7,15
TGCGCCAGCAGCCCACGAAGGGCTAGCGGGGCCACAGATACGCAGTATTTT,CASSPRRASGATDTQYF,TRBV5-1,TRBD2,.,TRBJ2-3,17
TGTGCCAGCAGCTTAACGGCGGGAGGGCCTCCTTACAATGAGCAGTTCTTC,CASSLTAGGPPYNEQFF,TRBV7-3,TRBD2,.,TRBJ2-1,17
TGTGCCAGCAGCTTAATCCTAGCGGGGGGACAACAAGAGACCCAGTACTTC,CASSLILAGGQQETQYF,TRBV7-2,TRBD2,once,TRBJ2-5,17
TGTGCCAGCAGCTTGACAGGGCTAGGGACCTATAATTCACCCCTCCACTTT,CASSLTGLGTYNSPLHF,TRBV5-4,.,.,TRBJ1-6,17
TGTGCCAGTAGTATCCCCGTCACAGGGGTGGCCGGGGAGCTGTTTTTT,CASSIPVTGVAGELFF,TRBV19,TRBD1,.,TRBJ2-2,16
TGTGCCAGCAGCTTTCGGACTAGCGGGAGCGGGGAGCTGTTTTTT,CASSFRTSGSGELFF,TRBV11-2,TRBD2,.,TRBJ2-2,15
TGTGCCAGCCACAGACAGGCGAACACCGGGGAGCTGTTTTTT,CASHRQANTGELFF,TRBV6-5,.,.,TRBJ2-2,14
TGCGCCAGCAGCTTGGCATTTTTAGCGGACCGCACAGATACGCAGTATTTT,CASSLAFLADRTDTQYF,TRBV5-1,.,.,TRBJ2-3,17
TGTGCCAGCAACGGCAGGGCCTTTGGGGCCAACGTCCTGACTTTC,CASNGRAFGANVLTF,TRBV28,.,.,TRBJ2-6,15
TGTGCCAGTACCCAGGGAGCCAAAAACATTCAGTACTTC,CASTQGAKNIQYF,TRBV19,.,.,TRBJ2-4,13
TGTGCCAGCAGCGCGCCCGTGGGGGGTGGTGAGCAGTTCTTC,CASSAPVGGGEQFF,TRBV5-4,.,.,TRBJ2-1,14
TGTGCCAGCAGCCAGCGGGAGAGCTCCTACAATGAGCAGTTCTTC,CASSQRESSYNEQFF,TRBV6-6,TRBD2,few,TRBJ2-1,15
TGTGCCAGCAGTTTCAGGACAGGGAGTCAGCCCCAGCATTTT,CASSFRTGSQPQHF,TRBV27,TRBD1,.,TRBJ1-5,14
TGTGCCAGCAGCTCCCTAACTAGTCCCGGGGAGCTGTTTTTT,CASSSLTSPGELFF,TRBV11-2,.,once,TRBJ2-2,14
TGTGCCAGCAGTGACGGGGAAAGGAGCAATCAGCCCCAGCATTTT,CASSDGERSNQPQHF,TRBV2,.,.,TRBJ1-5,15
TGTGCCACCAGCAGAGATATACGGGACAGGGATGGGCAGTACTTC,CATSRDIRDRDGQYF,TRBV15,TRBD1,.,TRBJ2-7,15
TGCGCCAGCAGTGAGTCTTTTTTTTGGACAGGGGGAGCCTCTGGGGCCAACGTCCTGACTTTC,CASSESFFWTGGASGANVLTF,TRBV10-2,TRBD1,.,TRBJ2-6,21
TGCGCCAGCAGCTTGTCTGGGGGCGAGTATGGCTACACCTTC,CASSLSGGEYGYTF,TRBV5-1,.,.,TRBJ1-2,14
TGTGCCAGCAGCCCACGGGACACCCCCCCAGGGGAGACCCAGTACTTC,CASSPRDTPPGETQYF,TRBV5-4,.,few,TRBJ2-5,16
TGCAGCGTTCATAGGACAGGGGGGTCGGACACTGAAGCTTTCTTT,CSVHRTGGSDTEAFF,TRBV29-1,TRBD1,.,TRBJ1-1,15
TGTGCCAGCAGCCAAATAGCGGGCGGTTGGGGTGAGCAGTTCTTC,CASSQIAGGWGEQFF,TRBV28,TRBD2,.,TRBJ2-1,15
TGTGCCAGCGTGATAGACAGGGGCAGGGGTGAAGCTTTCTTT,CASVIDRGRGEAFF,TRBV6-5,TRBD1,.,TRBJ1-1,14
TGTGCCAGCAGCTTAGAGGGACTAGCGGTCAATGAGCAGTTCTTC,CASSLEGLAVNEQFF,TRBV11-2,TRBD2,.,TRBJ2-1,15
TGTGCCAGCAGCCCCCACCCCGGGACAGCTTCGGAGGGGACCACTGAAGCTTTCTTT,CASSPHPGTASEGTTEAFF,TRBV9,TRBD1,.,TRBJ1-1,19
TGCGCCAGCAGCGGTTACAGGGATAATGAGCAGTTCTTC,CASSGYRDNEQFF,TRBV5-1,.,.,TRBJ2-1,13
TGTGCCAGCTCACCACTTGATATGGGGCGGGGGCGCACAGATACGCAGTATTTT,CASSPLDMGRGRTDTQYF,TRBV18,.,.,TRBJ2-3,18
TGTGCCAGCAGCTTGGGCCCACGTACGAGCTCCTACGAGCAGTACTTC,CASSLGPRTSSYEQYF,TRBV5-4,.,.,TRBJ2-7,16
TGTGCCTGGAGCCGACTTAGGGGGACGAACACCGGGGAGCTGTTTTTT,CAWSRLRGTNTGELFF,TRBV30,.,.,TRBJ2-2,16
TGTGCCAGCAGCCAAGACCTTCGGAGGGGAAACACCATATATTTT,CASSQDLRRGNTIYF,TRBV3-1/TRBV3-2,.,.,TRBJ1-3,15
TGTGCCAGCAGTTCGGCCGGGACAGGGTATAGTCAGCCCCAGCATTTT,CASSSAGTGYSQPQHF,TRBV6-2/TRBV6-3,TRBD1,few,TRBJ1-5,16
TGTGCCAGCAGTTTAGCGGGGTACGAGCAGTACTTC,CASSLAGYEQYF,TRBV28,.,.,TRBJ2-7,12
TGTGCCAGCAGCTTCGGGGTCCTCTACGAGCAGTACTTC,CASSFGVLYEQYF,TRBV7-2,.,.,TRBJ2-7,13
TGTGCCAGCAGCTTTAGGGAGGGCCTGGAAGCTTTCTTT,CASSFREGLEAFF,TRBV7-3,.,.,TRBJ1-1,13
TGTGCCAGCAGCTTAGAAGTGTCAACCGGGACAGTTAACTATGGCTACACCTTC,CASSLEVSTGTVNYGYTF,TRBV11-2,TRBD1,.,TRBJ1-2,18
TGTGCCAGTAGTCGCGGACTAGCGGGGGATTCCTACGAGCAGTACTTC,CASSRGLAGDSYEQYF,TRBV19,TRBD2,.,TRBJ2-7,16
TGTGCCAGTAGTCTCGGACTAGAAGGGTCGGGGGAGACCCAGTACTTC,CASSLGLEGSGETQYF,TRBV19,TRBD2,few,TRBJ2-5,16
TGTGCCAGCAGCTTGACTAGCGGGAACCAAGAGACCCAGTACTTC,CASSLTSGNQETQYF,TRBV5-4,TRBD2,.,TRBJ2-5,15
TGTGCCAGCAGTTTCGCCAGGGGGCGGACTGAAGCTTTCTTT,CASSFARGRTEAFF,TRBV28,TRBD1,once,TRBJ1-1,14
TGTGCCAGCAGCTCGGGACAGGGGTTTACTGAAGCTTTCTTT,CASSSGQGFTEAFF,TRBV5-4,TRBD1,once,TRBJ1-1,14
TGTGCCAGCAGCTTCGTTAGCACAGATACGCAGTATTTT,CASSFVSTDTQYF,TRBV7-2,.,.,TRBJ2-3,13
TGTGCCAGCAGCTTAGCGGTGCCTAGCGGGGAACGGGATACGCAGTATTTT,CASSLAVPSGERDTQYF,TRBV7-2,TRBD2,.,TRBJ2-3,17
TGTGCCAGCAGTTACTCGGTGGACAGCTCCTACGAGCAGTACTTC,CASSYSVDSSYEQYF,TRBV6-2/TRBV6-3,.,.,TRBJ2-7,15
TGTGCCAGCAGTCCCGGTGTAGCGGGAATTGGAGAGCAGTTCTTC,CASSPGVAGIGEQFF,TRBV11-1,TRBD2,.,TRBJ2-1,15
TGCAGTGCTAGTCGGCAGGGCCTTTCCTACGAGCAGTACTTC,CSASRQGLSYEQYF,TRBV20-1,.,.,TRBJ2-7,14
TGTGCCACCACCGACAACTTTTGGGCCACCGGGGAGCTGTTTTTT,CATTDNFWATGELFF,TRBV15,.,.,TRBJ2-2,15